What follows are 17 T cell receptor beta chains derived from one specimen sequenced in a study of blood T cell repertoires in COVID-19. Produced via immunoSEQ multiplex PCR; TCRdb's table is partial and in-frame only. The sample holds about 120,000 clones, 75% to 90% seen once. Sample: peripheral blood. The receptors derive from a woman in her seventies with acute or convalescent COVID-19.

This rearrangement joins TRBV5-1 to TRBJ1-1; D is unresolved. CDR3 length: 14 amino acids. The V gene lost 2 bases and the J gene lost 0 bases, with 8 bases spanning the gap. CDR1 SGHRS and CDR2 YFSETQ come from the germline V gene. The CDR3 bases are TGCGCCAGCAGCTTAAATGGCATGAACACTGAAGCTTTCTTT. Encoded protein: CASSLNGMNTEAFF. The variable domain in full, completed from reference TRBV5-1 and TRBJ1-1, reads KAGVTQTPRYLIKTRGQQVTLSCSPISGHRSVSWYQQTPGQGLQFLFEYFSETQRNKGNFPGRFSGRQFSNSRSEMNVSTLELGDSALYLCASSLNGMNTEAFFGQGTRLTVV.

The genes are TRBV28 and TRBJ2-1; D possibly corresponds to TRBD2 (6 bases). CDR1 is MDHEN and CDR2 is SYDVKM in the germline V gene. The length of the CDR3 is 20 residues. V lost 4 bases, J lost 0 bases, and 25 bases lay in between. The CDR3 sequence is CASSSHGLGRRGSSYNEQFF. The CDR3 bases are TGTGCCAGCAGTTCTCACGGTCTGGGTCGGCGGGGAAGCTCCTACAATGAGCAGTTCTTC. The entire variable domain, with the rest obtained from reference TRBV28 and TRBJ2-1, is as follows: DVKVTQSSRYLVKRTGEKVFLECVQDMDHENMFWYRQDPGLGLRLIYFSYDVKMKEKGDIPEGYSVSREKKERFSLILESASTNQTSMYLCASSSHGLGRRGSSYNEQFFGPGTRLTVL.

The rearrangement uses TRBV7-9 and TRBJ1-2; D is perhaps TRBD1 (6 bases). The CDR3 has 13 residues. V dropped 4 bases and J dropped 8 bases, with 14 bases sitting between them. From germline, CDR1 is SEHNR and CDR2 FQNEAQ (reference sequence). Written as DNA, the CDR3 is TGTGCCAGCAGCTCCGGACAGTTAGTGGGCTACACCTTC. This translates into CASSSGQLVGYTF.

V and J are TRBV2 and TRBJ2-2; no reliable D call. CDR3 length: 15 amino acids. CDR1 and CDR2 (germline): SNHLY, FYNNEI. V was pared by 3 bases and J by 2 bases, with 10 bases between. CDR3 bases: TGTGCCAGCAGTGACTCAAGCGTCAACACCGGGGAGCTGTTTTTT. Its translation is CASSDSSVNTGELFF.

V is TRBV30 and J is TRBJ2-7; D not certain. With 3 bases removed from V and 5 bases from J, the gap between germline ends came to 11 bases. There are 12 residues in the CDR3. Germline CDR1 reads GTSNPN; CDR2 reads SVGIG (reference sequence). The CDR3 protein is CAWSPNTNEQYF. The CDR3 DNA reads TGTGCCTGGAGCCCCAACACCAACGAGCAGTACTTC.

The chain is built from TRBV5-1 and TRBJ1-6; maybe TRBD1 (6 bases). CDR3 size: 18 residues. Germline loops: CDR1 SGHRS, CDR2 YFSETQ. V lost 0 bases to trimming and J lost 1 base, with 14 bases between them. Here the CDR3 reads CASSLEGGTNSYNSPLHF. CDR3 in DNA: TGCGCCAGCAGCTTGGAGGGGGGGACGAATTCCTATAATTCACCCCTCCACTTT. Full variable domain (missing parts from reference TRBV5-1 and TRBJ1-6): KAGVTQTPRYLIKTRGQQVTLSCSPISGHRSVSWYQQTPGQGLQFLFEYFSETQRNKGNFPGRFSGRQFSNSRSEMNVSTLELGDSALYLCASSLEGGTNSYNSPLHFGNGTRLTVT.

The V call is TRBV4-2, the J call TRBJ1-1; 9 bases are a match to TRBD1. Germline CDR1 LGHNA, CDR2 YNFKEQ. V was pared by 2 bases and J by 11 bases, with 12 bases of the junction left unmatched. This CDR3 has 15 residues. Here the CDR3 reads CASSQPSGGGTGAFF. DNA for the CDR3: TGTGCCAGCAGCCAACCGTCGGGGGGAGGGACAGGGGCTTTCTTT.

The CDR3 region has the DNA TGCAGCTTAAGGACTAACACAGATACGCAGTATTTT. It is translated as CSLRTNTDTQYF. The V call is TRBV29-1, the J call TRBJ2-3, with D maybe TRBD2 (6 bases). Germline assignment: CDR1 SQVTM and CDR2 ANQGSEA. Trimming removed 8 bases at V and 2 bases at J, with 11 bases between. This CDR3 has 12 amino acids.

The genes are TRBV12-3 or TRBV12-4 and TRBJ1-2; D gene unclear. This CDR3 is 12 amino acids long. Deletions cut 6 bases from V and 2 bases from J, with 7 bases between. CDR3 sequence: CASSSTNYGYTF. For the CDR3, the DNA is TGTGCCAGCAGCTCGACAAACTATGGCTACACCTTC.

This chain joins TRBV19 and TRBJ2-7; 7 bases fit TRBD1. This CDR3 region has 16 residues. Germline lookup yields CDR1 LNHDA and CDR2 SQIVND (reference sequence). After removal of 2 bases from V and 1 base from J, the junction contained 8 bases not matched to a gene. Written as DNA, the CDR3 is TGTGCCAGTAGTATACTACCGGGACAGTCTTCCTACGAGCAGTACTTC. It is translated as CASSILPGQSSYEQYF.

J is TRBJ2-4 and V is TRBV9; tentatively, D is TRBD1 (6 bases). CDR1 SGDLS and CDR2 YYNGEE come from the germline V gene. CDR3 length equals 15 residues. V gave up 3 bases and J gave up 8 bases, with 18 bases separating them. The CDR3, as DNA: TGTGCCAGCAGCGCAACGGGACACCCAGGGGACATTCAGTACTTC. Translation: CASSATGHPGDIQYF.

The V call is TRBV5-1, the J call TRBJ2-3; 11 nucleotides line up with TRBD2. Germline lookup yields CDR1 SGHRS and CDR2 YFSETQ. The J segment lost 1 base and the V segment lost 4 bases, leaving 5 bases of the junction unmatched. This CDR3 comprises 16 residues. The CDR3 nucleotides read TGCGCCAGCAGCCAACCGGGACTAGCGGGCACAGATACGCAGTATTTT. It encodes CASSQPGLAGTDTQYF.

This clone was picked up a small number of times. The chain employs TRBV2 and TRBJ1-6; tentative D call: TRBD1 (5 bases). Germline V gene sequence: CDR1 SNHLY, CDR2 FYNNEI. V dropped 2 bases and J dropped 9 bases, with 14 bases sitting between them. The CDR3 extends over 15 amino acids. DNA for the CDR3: TGTGCCAGCAGTGAATCGGCAGGGTCCCGTTCACCCCTCCACTTT. Amino acids: CASSESAGSRSPLHF. The full variable domain, in which reference TRBV2 and TRBJ1-6 provide the parts outside the CDR3, is EPEVTQTPSHQVTQMGQEVILRCVPISNHLYFYWYRQILGQKVEFLVSFYNNEISEKSEIFDDQFSVERPDGSNFTLKIRSTKLEDSAMYFCASSESAGSRSPLHFGNGTRLTVT.

The CDR3 DNA follows: TGTGCCAGCGCACTAGGAGGAGCAGATACGCAGTATTTT. Translated: CASALGGADTQYF. This chain connects TRBV7-2 to TRBJ2-3; tentatively, D is TRBD2 (5 bases). Looked up from germline, CDR1 is SGHTA and CDR2 is FQGNSA. With 8 bases removed from V and 4 bases from J, the gap between germline ends came to 13 bases. The CDR3 covers 13 residues.

The J gene is TRBJ1-2, the V gene TRBV4-1; D unclear. Germline V gene data show CDR1 as MGHRA and CDR2 as YSYEKL. V was shortened by 0 bases and J by 8 bases, with 16 bases between the two germline ends. The CDR3 has 15 amino acids. The CDR3 nucleotides are TGCGCCAGCAGCCAAGAACTCTGGGCGTCTGCCGGCTACACCTTC. As protein: CASSQELWASAGYTF.

The rearrangement joins TRBV27 to TRBJ2-1; 10 nucleotides agree with TRBD2. The CDR3 is made up of 18 amino acids. Trimming took 6 bases from V and 1 from J; bases not matched to a gene: 12. CDR1 and CDR2 from the germline V gene are MNHEY and SMNVEV (reference sequence). Here the CDR3 reads CASRTLAGGLKSYNEQFF. The CDR3 DNA reads as TGTGCCAGCAGGACATTAGCGGGGGGCTTAAAATCCTACAATGAGCAGTTCTTC.

V is TRBV2 and J is TRBJ1-1; D uncertain. The CDR3 sequence is 14 residues long. V was shortened by 5 bases and J by 0 bases, with 10 bases between the two germline ends. Germline-derived CDR1 and CDR2 are SNHLY and FYNNEI. CDR3 coding DNA: TGTGCCAGCAGTCCCTCCGACTTGAACACTGAAGCTTTCTTT. Residues: CASSPSDLNTEAFF.